The source of this T cell receptor beta chain is a study of early T cells in non-severe SARS-CoV-2 infection. Unique molecular identifiers were added to individual cDNA molecules. TCRdb re-derived calls from the 5' RACE reads in MiXCR, one entry per CDR3 protein. The sample lists about 63,000 distinct CDR3 sequences, 10% to 15% occurring once. Germline values: CDR1 SGDLS, CDR2 YYNGEE. This CDR3 has 15 amino acids. The V gene end was trimmed by 6 bases and the J gene end by 7 bases; junction bases not matched to a gene: 13. This clonotype was picked up many times. Sequenced: whole blood. This sequence joins TRBV9 and TRBJ2-1, with 7 bases identical to TRBD1. The receptor was derived from an adult who was a healthcare worker with PCR-confirmed SARS-CoV-2 infection or an uninfected control (not recorded which). The CDR3 bases are TGTGCCAGCACCCCCAGACAGGGTATAATGAATGAGCAGTTCTTC. Translation gives CASTPRQGIMNEQFF.